The 5 T cell receptor beta chains listed next were all sequenced from one sample in a study of blood T cell repertoires in COVID-19 (TCRdb year 2020). The library was generated by the immunoSEQ multiplex PCR assay. This is the immuneACCESS table as TCRdb keeps it, with only in-frame sequences that have V and J called. A part of the clones is gone; compared with another copy, unresolved V genes explain less than half, and the rest is unexplained. The sample table holds 150,000 to 200,000 clones, of which around 85% were seen once. Over 7.5% of the sample is taken by the ten largest. The sample comprised peripheral blood. These receptor sequences come from a woman over 75 with acute or convalescent COVID-19.

The V and J genes are TRBV7-9 and TRBJ1-5; D is perhaps TRBD1 (6 bases). In germline, CDR1 is SEHNR, CDR2 FQNEAQ (reference sequence). The CDR3 consists of 15 residues. V was shortened by 2 bases and J by 2 bases, with 10 bases between the two germline ends. The CDR3: CASSLQQGGNQPQHF. The CDR3 region has the DNA TGTGCCAGCAGCTTACAACAGGGAGGCAATCAGCCCCAGCATTTT. The full variable domain, with the rest looked up from reference TRBV7-9 and TRBJ1-5, is DTGVSQNPRHKITKRGQNVTFRCDPISEHNRLYWYRQTLGQGPEFLTYFQNEAQLEKSRLLSDRFSAERPKGSFSTLEIQRTEQGDSAMYLCASSLQQGGNQPQHFGDGTRLSIL.

The gene calls are TRBV27 and TRBJ2-6; D not certain. The CDR3 contains 16 residues. Germline V gene data show CDR1 as MNHEY and CDR2 as SMNVEV (reference sequence). The V end was cut by 5 bases, the J end by 0 bases, with 11 bases between. CDR3 bases: TGTGCCAGCAGTCAGGATAGAATCTCTGGGGCCAACGTCCTGACTTTC. Translated: CASSQDRISGANVLTF.

This chain links TRBV4-1 with TRBJ2-3; 10 bases map to TRBD1. CDR3 length: 14 residues. Trimming removed 4 bases from V and 5 bases from J; junction bases left unmatched: 3. Germline-derived CDR1 and CDR2 are MGHRA and YSYEKL. CDR3 in DNA: TGCGCCAGCAGCCCGGACAGGGGGGAAGATACGCAGTATTTT. It specifies CASSPDRGEDTQYF.

This clone was counted between two and nine times. The chain joins TRBV7-2 to TRBJ2-1; 7 nucleotides line up with TRBD1. The CDR3 consists of 15 residues. Germline CDR1 reads SGHTA; CDR2 reads FQGNSA. V lost 5 bases to trimming and J lost 2 bases; unmatched junction nucleotides: 6. Here the CDR3 reads CASSAPGTAYNEQFF. In DNA, the CDR3 is TGTGCCAGCAGCGCCCCCGGGACAGCCTACAATGAGCAGTTCTTC.

The gene calls are TRBV2 and TRBJ2-3; perhaps TRBD1 as D (7 bases). The CDR3 spans 13 residues. The germline V and J ends were trimmed by 5 bases and 3 bases, with 9 bases remaining between them. Germline CDR1 and CDR2: SNHLY and FYNNEI. The CDR3 DNA reads TGTGCCAGCAGTCAGGGGGGTACAGATACGCAGTATTTT. It encodes CASSQGGTDTQYF. Combining the CDR3 with reference TRBV2 and TRBJ2-3 gives the whole variable domain EPEVTQTPSHQVTQMGQEVILRCVPISNHLYFYWYRQILGQKVEFLVSFYNNEISEKSEIFDDQFSVERPDGSNFTLKIRSTKLEDSAMYFCASSQGGTDTQYFGPGTRLTVL.